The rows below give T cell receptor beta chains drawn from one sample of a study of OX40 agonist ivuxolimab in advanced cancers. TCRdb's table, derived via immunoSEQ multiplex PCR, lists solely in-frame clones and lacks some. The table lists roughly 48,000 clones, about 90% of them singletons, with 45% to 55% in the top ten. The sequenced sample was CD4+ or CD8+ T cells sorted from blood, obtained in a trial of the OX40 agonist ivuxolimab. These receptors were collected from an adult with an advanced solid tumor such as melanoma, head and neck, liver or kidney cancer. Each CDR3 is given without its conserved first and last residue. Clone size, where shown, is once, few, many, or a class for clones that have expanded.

cdr3_aa: ASFPTGITYGYT
j_call: TRBJ1-2
v_call: TRBV28
clone_size: NA
cdr3_length: 12

cdr3_aa: AIKAEYSNQPQH
j_call: TRBJ1-5
v_call: TRBV10-3
clone_size: NA
cdr3_length: 12

cdr3_aa: ASSLVPDLQGMNTEAF
j_call: TRBJ1-1
v_call: TRBV7-2
clone_size: NA
cdr3_length: 16

cdr3_aa: ATSNPLLDSTDTQY
j_call: TRBJ2-3
v_call: TRBV15
clone_size: NA
cdr3_length: 14

cdr3_aa: ASSLVYGQETQY
j_call: TRBJ2-5
v_call: TRBV7-9
clone_size: NA
cdr3_length: 12

cdr3_aa: ASSEGTGELF
j_call: TRBJ2-2
v_call: TRBV11-3
clone_size: NA
cdr3_length: 10

cdr3_aa: ASSLEFSHDTEAF
j_call: TRBJ1-1
v_call: TRBV11-2
clone_size: NA
cdr3_length: 13

cdr3_aa: ASSVETSQETQY
j_call: TRBJ2-5
v_call: TRBV9
clone_size: NA
cdr3_length: 12

cdr3_aa: ASSPGGSATYEQY
j_call: TRBJ2-7
v_call: TRBV4-1
clone_size: NA
cdr3_length: 13

cdr3_aa: ASSDGDSTYEQY
j_call: TRBJ2-7
v_call: TRBV6-1
clone_size: NA
cdr3_length: 12

cdr3_aa: SAYRGTEAF
j_call: TRBJ1-1
v_call: TRBV20-1
clone_size: NA
cdr3_length: 9

cdr3_aa: ASSFPGQGSEKLF
j_call: TRBJ1-4
v_call: TRBV11-2
clone_size: NA
cdr3_length: 13

cdr3_aa: ASSQTERGTYNEQF
j_call: TRBJ2-1
v_call: TRBV4-3
clone_size: NA
cdr3_length: 14

cdr3_aa: ASSQGWTGTYEQY
j_call: TRBJ2-7
v_call: TRBV4-3
clone_size: NA
cdr3_length: 13

cdr3_aa: ASTLTGDYYEQY
j_call: TRBJ2-7
v_call: TRBV11-2
clone_size: NA
cdr3_length: 12

cdr3_aa: ASSFRGGYT
j_call: TRBJ1-2
v_call: TRBV11-2
clone_size: NA
cdr3_length: 9

cdr3_aa: ASSSIYEQY
j_call: TRBJ2-7
v_call: TRBV28
clone_size: NA
cdr3_length: 9

cdr3_aa: ASSLVPGSGEQY
j_call: TRBJ2-7
v_call: TRBV7-6
clone_size: NA
cdr3_length: 12

cdr3_aa: ASSQESYNTGELF
j_call: TRBJ2-2
v_call: TRBV5-1
clone_size: NA
cdr3_length: 13

cdr3_aa: ASSLAGWIGGYGYT
j_call: TRBJ1-2
v_call: TRBV7-9
clone_size: NA
cdr3_length: 14

cdr3_aa: ASSPLGNTGELF
j_call: TRBJ2-2
v_call: TRBV4-2
clone_size: NA
cdr3_length: 12

cdr3_aa: ASSQEPGLNQPQH
j_call: TRBJ1-5
v_call: TRBV5-4
clone_size: NA
cdr3_length: 13

cdr3_aa: ASSEGVAIDEKGLF
j_call: TRBJ1-4
v_call: TRBV6-1
clone_size: NA
cdr3_length: 14

cdr3_aa: ASSVGGADEQY
j_call: TRBJ2-7
v_call: TRBV9
clone_size: once
cdr3_length: 11

cdr3_aa: ASSLWTSGGPGDTQY
j_call: TRBJ2-3
v_call: TRBV9
clone_size: NA
cdr3_length: 15

cdr3_aa: ASSDNVGLYGYT
j_call: TRBJ1-2
v_call: TRBV2
clone_size: NA
cdr3_length: 12

cdr3_aa: ATGPEERSGNTIY
j_call: TRBJ1-3
v_call: TRBV10-3
clone_size: NA
cdr3_length: 13

cdr3_aa: ASSLPGGAETQY
j_call: TRBJ2-5
v_call: TRBV28
clone_size: NA
cdr3_length: 12

cdr3_aa: ASSLAGYEQF
j_call: TRBJ2-1
v_call: TRBV7-8
clone_size: NA
cdr3_length: 10

cdr3_aa: ASSVSGGINGELF
j_call: TRBJ2-2
v_call: TRBV9
clone_size: NA
cdr3_length: 13

cdr3_aa: ASSLSAGDHYNEQF
j_call: TRBJ2-1
v_call: TRBV27
clone_size: NA
cdr3_length: 14

cdr3_aa: ASSKGFGTGLRNTEAF
j_call: TRBJ1-1
v_call: TRBV21-1
clone_size: once
cdr3_length: 16

cdr3_aa: ASRDYNEQF
j_call: TRBJ2-1
v_call: TRBV27
clone_size: NA
cdr3_length: 9

cdr3_aa: ASGQSIQDRGGEAF
j_call: TRBJ1-1
v_call: TRBV6-6
clone_size: NA
cdr3_length: 14

cdr3_aa: ASSLESVPEQY
j_call: TRBJ2-7
v_call: TRBV5-6
clone_size: NA
cdr3_length: 11

cdr3_aa: ASSAEGEKLF
j_call: TRBJ1-4
v_call: TRBV9
clone_size: NA
cdr3_length: 10

cdr3_aa: SAESTDTQY
j_call: TRBJ2-3
v_call: TRBV20-1
clone_size: NA
cdr3_length: 9

cdr3_aa: ASSYGPVTNTGELF
j_call: TRBJ2-2
v_call: TRBV6-6
clone_size: NA
cdr3_length: 14

cdr3_aa: ASSPLQGAGELF
j_call: TRBJ2-2
v_call: TRBV7-2
clone_size: once
cdr3_length: 12

cdr3_aa: ASGSDRGGSYEQY
j_call: TRBJ2-7
v_call: TRBV7-9
clone_size: NA
cdr3_length: 13

cdr3_aa: ASSIRAEQETQY
j_call: TRBJ2-5
v_call: TRBV19
clone_size: NA
cdr3_length: 12

cdr3_aa: ASSSGTALMNTEAF
j_call: TRBJ1-1
v_call: TRBV18
clone_size: NA
cdr3_length: 14

cdr3_aa: AVRGQGNQPQH
j_call: TRBJ1-5
v_call: TRBV19
clone_size: NA
cdr3_length: 11

cdr3_aa: ASSLEGTRNDEQF
j_call: TRBJ2-1
v_call: TRBV7-6
clone_size: NA
cdr3_length: 13